These 29 T cell receptor beta chains came from one sample sequenced in a study of cytomegalovirus exposure and HLA in healthy donors. The PCR used 60 Vbeta and 13 Jbeta primers. TCRdb's copy holds only in-frame clones and misses some; the assay was immunoSEQ multiplex PCR. The table lists under 150,000 clones, about three quarters of them singletons. Sequenced material: PBMCs. These receptors came from a human donor in good health.

This clone has just a few counts. The chain links TRBV7-2 to TRBJ1-1; no definite D call. The CDR3 extends over 14 amino acids. Per germline, CDR1 SGHTA and CDR2 FQGNSA. The ends were cut back, 2 bases at V and 11 bases at J, with 18 bases in the middle. The CDR3 nucleotides are TGTGCCAGCAGCTTATTGTGGGGAGCGGTGGTCGCTTTCTTT. This translates into CASSLLWGAVVAFF.

This chain links TRBV19 with TRBJ1-5, with 8 bases fitting TRBD1. Per the germline V gene, CDR1 is LNHDA and CDR2 is SQIVND (reference sequence). This CDR3 spans 13 amino acids. The ends lost 6 bases at V and 6 bases at J; junction bases unmatched: 4. CDR3 sequence reads: CASRDREVQPQHF. Here the CDR3 DNA reads TGTGCCAGTAGGGACAGGGAGGTTCAGCCCCAGCATTTT.

CDR3 loop: CASSPNLSGVNYGYTF. The CDR3, as DNA: TGTGCCAGCAGCCCGAATCTTTCAGGGGTCAACTATGGCTACACCTTC. This chain uses TRBV7-2 with TRBJ1-2; possibly TRBD1 for D (6 bases). There are 16 residues in the CDR3. Per the germline V gene, CDR1 is SGHTA and CDR2 is FQGNSA. With 5 bases removed from V and 2 bases from J, the gap between germline ends came to 18 bases.

The sample holds a few counts of this clone. The CDR3 spells CAIRPQAGDGYGYTF. CDR3 bases: TGTGCCATCAGGCCCCAGGCAGGGGACGGCTATGGCTACACCTTC. The J gene is TRBJ1-2, the V gene TRBV10-3; tentative D call: TRBD1 (6 bases). Germline V gene data show CDR1 as ENHRY and CDR2 as SYGVKD. Trimming cost V 6 bases and J 4 bases, with 18 bases left between them. The CDR3 has 15 residues.

This chain links TRBV30 with TRBJ2-1, with 12 bases matching TRBD2. J gave up 4 bases and V 3 bases, and 16 bases lay outside the gene matches. Looked up from germline, CDR1 is GTSNPN and CDR2 is SVGIG (reference sequence). The length of the CDR3 is 19 residues. CDR3 sequence reads: CAWSARLAGVSPLYNEQFF. The CDR3 nucleotides read TGTGCCTGGAGCGCGAGACTAGCGGGAGTATCCCCTCTGTACAATGAGCAGTTCTTC.

This clone was found a few times. The chain links TRBV27 to TRBJ1-2, with D tentatively TRBD1 (6 bases). V was pared by 3 bases and J by 4 bases, with 12 bases between. CDR3 size: 14 residues. Germline CDR1 is MNHEY and CDR2 is SMNVEV (reference sequence). CDR3 coding DNA: TGTGCCAGCAGTTTGGGTGTCAGGGGCTATGGCTACACCTTC. It codes for CASSLGVRGYGYTF.

The count of this clone is one. The chain links TRBV18 to TRBJ1-6; D might be TRBD1 (5 bases). This CDR3 comprises 17 residues. Looked up from germline, CDR1 is KGHSH and CDR2 is LQKENI. V lost 0 bases to trimming and J lost 3 bases, with 12 bases between them. The CDR3 coding sequence is TGTGCCAGCTCACCACCAAACCAGGGATACTATAATTCACCCCTCCACTTT. Residues: CASSPPNQGYYNSPLHF.

The genes are TRBV5-1 and TRBJ2-1; the match to TRBD2 covers 12 bases. Per the germline V gene, CDR1 is SGHRS and CDR2 is YFSETQ. V was clipped by 2 bases and J by 0 bases; unmatched bases: 21. The CDR3 covers 23 residues. CDR3 sequence (DNA): TGCGCCAGCAGCTTTGGAGCCACCTCAAGGCTAGCGGGAGGGTTGAGCTCCTACAATGAGCAGTTCTTC. Amino acid sequence: CASSFGATSRLAGGLSSYNEQFF.

The chain combines TRBV28 with TRBJ2-7; 12 bases map to TRBD2. Losses at the gene ends were 3 bases for V and 0 bases for J; bases not matched to a gene: 9. Per germline, CDR1 MDHEN and CDR2 SYDVKM. The CDR3 has 18 residues. As DNA, the CDR3 is TGTGCCAGCAGTTTTACCGGGACTAGCGGGTACCTCTCCTACGAGCAGTACTTC. It encodes CASSFTGTSGYLSYEQYF.

The chain links TRBV30 to TRBJ1-5, with 9 bases identical to TRBD1. Germline values: CDR1 GTSNPN, CDR2 SVGIG (reference sequence). Trimming cost V 2 bases and J 0 bases; bases outside gene matches: 11. The CDR3 length is 18 residues. The CDR3 loop reads CAWSPPGQGLGSNQPQHF. CDR3 nucleotides: TGTGCCTGGAGTCCGCCCGGACAGGGGCTAGGTAGCAATCAGCCCCAGCATTTT.

The rearrangement uses TRBV5-1 and TRBJ2-2; 8 bases match TRBD2. The CDR3 is 16 amino acids. The germline V gene has CDR1 SGHRS and CDR2 YFSETQ. Losses at the gene ends were 4 bases for V and 4 bases for J; bases not matched to a gene: 9. CDR3 nucleotides: TGCGCCAGCAGCCCGATTGTAGGGACTAGCACCGGGGAGCTGTTTTTT. Translated, it gives CASSPIVGTSTGELFF. Filled out from reference TRBV5-1 and TRBJ2-2, the complete variable domain reads KAGVTQTPRYLIKTRGQQVTLSCSPISGHRSVSWYQQTPGQGLQFLFEYFSETQRNKGNFPGRFSGRQFSNSRSEMNVSTLELGDSALYLCASSPIVGTSTGELFFGEGSRLTVL.

V gene TRBV29-1 combines with J gene TRBJ2-5, with 9 bases matching TRBD1. The DNA matches TRBJ2-7 better at its end, which makes the J call doubtful. The CDR3 consists of 13 residues. CDR1 is SQVTM, CDR2 ANQGSEA, per germline. CDR3 DNA sequence: TGCAGCGTTGGAGAGGGACAGGGTTACGAGCAGTACTTC. Translation: CSVGEGQGYEQYF.

V is TRBV9 and J is TRBJ1-1, with TRBD1 matching 7 bases. V was clipped by 0 bases and J by 4 bases; unmatched bases: 9. The CDR3 extends over 16 amino acids. Germline CDR1 is SGDLS and CDR2 is YYNGEE. The CDR3 nucleotides read TGTGCCAGCAGCGTAGGTCCAGGGGGAACGGGCACTGAAGCTTTCTTT. Translation: CASSVGPGGTGTEAFF.

This chain joins TRBV14 and TRBJ2-2; tentative D call: TRBD1 (5 bases). This CDR3 comprises 13 residues. CDR1 SGHDN and CDR2 FVKESK come from the germline V gene. The V end was cut by 6 bases, the J end by 4 bases, with 9 bases between. In nucleotides, the CDR3 is TGTGCCAGCAGGCAGGGTGGCACCGGGGAGCTGTTTTTT. It specifies CASRQGGTGELFF.

This sequence joins TRBV7-6 and TRBJ2-5, with D uncertain. Germline assignment: CDR1 SGHVS and CDR2 FNYEAQ. This CDR3 has 11 residues. V lost 5 bases to trimming and J lost 2 bases, with 3 bases between them. CDR3: CASSVQETQYF. The DNA of the CDR3 is TGTGCCAGCAGCGTACAAGAGACCCAGTACTTC. The entire variable domain, with the rest obtained from reference TRBV7-6 and TRBJ2-5, is as follows: GAGVSQSPRYKVTKRGQDVALRCDPISGHVSLYWYRQALGQGPEFLTYFNYEAQQDKSGLPNDRFSAERPEGSISTLTIQRTEQRDSAMYRCASSVQETQYFGPGTRLLVL.

This clone came up once. The V gene is TRBV4-3, the J gene TRBJ1-1, with a weak D call TRBD1 (5 bases). The V and J ends lost 3 bases and 0 bases respectively, with 17 bases between them. Germline assignment: CDR1 LGHNA and CDR2 YSLEER. CDR3 length: 17 amino acids. DNA of the CDR3: TGCGCCAGCAGCCAGGATTGGGGGGGGTGGTTGAACACTGAAGCTTTCTTT. It translates to CASSQDWGGWLNTEAFF.

This clone is a singleton in its sample. The chain is built from TRBV7-3 and TRBJ1-1, with a tentative D call TRBD1 (6 bases). CDR1 is SGHTA and CDR2 is FQGTGA in the germline V gene. V dropped 3 bases and J dropped 8 bases, with 13 bases sitting between them. The CDR3 spans 13 residues. The CDR3 DNA is TGTGCCAGCAGCTTCCAGGGGATCCGGGAAGCTTTCTTT. Its translation: CASSFQGIREAFF.

The chain uses TRBV5-1 and TRBJ2-7; 8 positions agree with TRBD1. CDR3 length: 16 amino acids. The trim removed 1 base at V and 3 bases at J, leaving 9 bases unmatched. Per the germline V gene, CDR1 is SGHRS and CDR2 is YFSETQ. The CDR3, as DNA: TGCGCCAGCAGCTTGTCTACCGGACAGGGAAACTACGAGCAGTACTTC. Translating it yields CASSLSTGQGNYEQYF.

This clone was seen a few times. The junction and the germline gene differ at one end; a read error may be behind it. The rearrangement links TRBV7-9 to TRBJ2-3, with 9 bases lining up with TRBD1. Germline loops: CDR1 SEHNR, CDR2 FQNEAQ (reference sequence). CDR3 length: 14 residues. For the CDR3, the DNA is TGTTCCAGCAGCTGGACAGGGGGCACAGATACGCAGTATTTT. Translation gives CSSSWTGGTDTQYF.

V usage is TRBV5-1 and J usage is TRBJ1-4, with D tentatively TRBD1 (5 bases). Germline values: CDR1 SGHRS, CDR2 YFSETQ. V lost 5 bases and J 2 bases, leaving 13 bases between the germline ends. The CDR3 contains 15 residues. The CDR3 sequence: CASSWTTATNEKLFF. Written as DNA, the CDR3 is TGCGCCAGCAGTTGGACGACAGCCACTAATGAAAAACTGTTTTTT.

This clone was counted between two and nine times. This sample also contains other DNA sequences that code for the same CDR3. This chain connects TRBV9 to TRBJ2-5; D is undetermined. Germline values: CDR1 SGDLS, CDR2 YYNGEE. The length of the CDR3 is 13 residues. Trimming pared 0 bases from V and 2 bases from J, leaving 5 bases between. Here the CDR3 reads CASSVASQETQYF. Written as DNA, the CDR3 is TGTGCCAGCAGCGTAGCTTCTCAAGAGACCCAGTACTTC. Together with reference TRBV9 and TRBJ2-5, the CDR3 gives the full variable domain: DSGVTQTPKHLITATGQRVTLRCSPRSGDLSVYWYQQSLDQGLQFLIQYYNGEERAKGNILERFSAQQFPDLHSELNLSSLELGDSALYFCASSVASQETQYFGPGTRLLVL.

The rearrangement uses TRBV6-5 and TRBJ2-2, with unresolved D. Germline V CDR1 and CDR2: MNHEY, SVGAGI. V dropped 5 bases and J dropped 0 bases, with 4 bases sitting between them. The CDR3 runs to 13 residues. Here the CDR3 reads CASSATNTGELFF. The CDR3 nucleotides read TGTGCCAGCAGTGCTACGAACACCGGGGAGCTGTTTTTT.

The chain uses TRBV7-2 and TRBJ2-5; 9 bases match TRBD2. The tail of the sequence fits TRBJ2-7 better, so the J call may be wrong. The CDR3 is made up of 19 amino acids. Germline assignment: CDR1 SGHTA and CDR2 FQGNSA. The CDR3 coding sequence is TGTGCCAGCAGCTTGTCAACCCCCGTCGGCGGGGGGGCCTTATACGAGCAGTACTTC. It codes for CASSLSTPVGGGALYEQYF.

Only a few counts were recorded for this clone. The gene calls are TRBV20-1 and TRBJ2-1; D gene ambiguous. CDR1 and CDR2 from the germline V gene are DFQATT and SNEGSKA (reference sequence). This CDR3 comprises 11 residues. Trimming cost V 7 bases and J 3 bases, with 7 bases left between them. The CDR3 sequence is CSVAYYNEQFF. The CDR3 bases are TGCAGTGTAGCTTACTACAATGAGCAGTTCTTC.

Note on this clone: A read error may produce the germline difference seen at one junction end. The chain carries TRBV7-9 and TRBJ1-4, with a weak D call TRBD1 (6 bases). Germline loops: CDR1 SEHNR, CDR2 FQNEAQ (reference sequence). The CDR3 contains 16 residues. The CDR3 DNA reads TGTTCCAGCAGCTCAGTAGGGGGACCTAGCGGTGAAAAACTGTTTTTT. Translated, it gives CSSSSVGGPSGEKLFF.

V is TRBV7-6 and J is TRBJ2-1; D unclear. Germline-derived CDR1 and CDR2 are SGHVS and FNYEAQ. The ends were cut back, 1 base at V and 4 bases at J, with 14 bases in the middle. The CDR3 is 16 residues long. The CDR3 nucleotides are TGTGCCAGCAGCTTAGGTATGCGCGGTAGATACAATGAGCAGTTCTTC. This translates into CASSLGMRGRYNEQFF.

This chain links TRBV12-5 with TRBJ1-1, with unresolved D. V was clipped by 3 bases and J by 5 bases, with 10 bases between them. Germline V gene sequence: CDR1 LGHNT, CDR2 FRNRAP. This CDR3 has 13 residues. CDR3: CASGLETGTEAFF. In DNA form, the CDR3 reads TGTGCTAGTGGTTTAGAAACGGGGACTGAAGCTTTCTTT.

The rearrangement links TRBV5-4 to TRBJ1-1, with a possible D match to TRBD1 (6 bases). V was pared by 4 bases and J by 4 bases, with 11 bases between. Looked up from germline, CDR1 is SGHNT and CDR2 is YYREEE (reference sequence). This CDR3 is 13 amino acids long. CDR3 sequence: CASSNQGPTEAFF. In DNA form, the CDR3 reads TGTGCCAGCAGCAACCAGGGGCCCACTGAAGCTTTCTTT. The complete variable domain, with remaining parts taken from reference TRBV5-4 and TRBJ1-1, reads ETGVTQSPTHLIKTRGQQVTLRCSSQSGHNTVSWYQQALGQGPQFIFQYYREEENGRGNFPPRFSGLQFPNYSSELNVNALELDDSALYLCASSNQGPTEAFFGQGTRLTVV.

The sample holds a few counts of this clone. V gene TRBV7-2 combines with J gene TRBJ2-1; TRBD1 might be the D (6 bases). With 3 bases removed from V and 6 bases from J, the gap between germline ends came to 9 bases. Per the germline V gene, CDR1 is SGHTA and CDR2 is FQGNSA. CDR3 length: 13 amino acids. The CDR3 coding sequence is TGTGCCAGCAGCTTGGGACACGGCAATGAGCAGTTCTTC. This translates into CASSLGHGNEQFF.